The sequence of this T cell receptor (beta chain) was determined in a study of blood T cell repertoires in COVID-19. Looking at the study overall: PBMCs, B-cell-depleted T cells, or T cells provided the cDNA or gDNA that made up the material.

This clone was recorded a few times. The CDR3 is made up of 14 amino acids. CDR1 is MNHNS and CDR2 is SASEGT in the germline V gene. The ends lost 10 bases at V and 9 bases at J; junction bases unmatched: 15. The protocol was immunoSEQ multiplex PCR, while the TCRdb copy is restricted to in-frame clones and leaves out a portion. The sample holds 35,000 to 45,000 clones, more than 65% seen once. This receptor was taken from an elderly man with acute or convalescent COVID-19. This sequence joins TRBV6-1 and TRBJ2-1; 7 nucleotides align to TRBD2. Material for sequencing was peripheral blood. CDR3 DNA sequence: TGTGCCACTCGGGAGAGCGGGAAGGGTTCTGAGCAGTTCTTC. Amino acid sequence: CATRESGKGSEQFF.